This T cell receptor beta chain was retrieved from a study of blood T cell repertoires in COVID-19. For the study at large: Specimens from acute and convalescent COVID-19 originated in the United States, Italy and Spain. PBMCs, B-cell-depleted T cells, or T cells provided the cDNA or gDNA that made up the material.

Original data processing: Reference gene primer amplification gave nucleated cell count estimates. Here immunoSEQ multiplex PCR was the method, and the copy in TCRdb shows in-frame clones only, minus some. V and J calls plus clone size are reproduced from that table; the DNA served to infer D and trimming. This sample carries about 100,000 clones, 85% of them seen once, and the ten largest clones take around 15%. V lost 4 bases to trimming and J lost 6 bases, with 16 bases between them. The CDR3 is 16 amino acids. Germline CDR1 LGHDT, CDR2 YNNKEL (reference sequence). The sequencing input was peripheral blood. The rearrangement uses TRBV3-1 (or the pseudogene TRBV3-2) and TRBJ1-6, with D possibly matching TRBD1 (6 bases). The origin of this receptor is a middle-aged man with active or convalescent COVID-19. The CDR3 DNA follows: TGTGCCAGCAGCCCGGACAGAGGGCCGCCTAATTCACCCCTCCACTTT. This translates into CASSPDRGPPNSPLHF.